This TCR beta chain appears in the sequencing data of a study of molecular identifiers for immune sequencing clone quantification. Regarding the study as a whole: Beyond 20 RNA copies, clones held over 97% of effector molecules, compared with under 1% in naive cells.

Using its own MiXCR run on the PCR reads, TCRdb lists one record per CDR3 protein. The sample has 600,000 to 650,000 distinct CDR3 sequences; roughly 21% are singletons. The CDR3 is 14 residues long. Looked up from germline, CDR1 is MNHEY and CDR2 is SVGAGI. Notes on this clonotype: Antigen unknown. Given a much more abundant clone one base away, this may be a read error.

The receptor was derived from a human donor in good health. Some libraries in this study had Jurkat cell RNA spiked in. J is TRBJ2-7 and V is TRBV6-5, with D possibly matching TRBD1 (6 bases). Sample: naive CD8+ T cells from blood, with Jurkat cell RNA spiked in. Subset defined: FACS-sorted CD8+CD4-CCR7+CD45RA+ naive T cells. CDR3: CASSYVPGDYERYF. The CDR3 bases are TGTGCCAGCAGTTACGTCCCAGGGGATTACGAGCGGTACTTC.